The entry below gives a single T cell receptor (beta chain) sequence along with its context. The data belong to a study of naive CD8 T cells in extremely preterm neonates. Sequencing was performed with immunoSEQ multiplex PCR; in TCRdb, only in-frame clones are kept and a portion is missing. The sample yields about 7,600 clones, roughly 98% seen once. Germline CDR1 MNHEY, CDR2 SMNVEV (reference sequence). V lost 5 bases, J lost 0 bases, and 14 bases lay in between. The CDR3 sequence is 15 residues long. Sequenced: naive CD8+ T cells from blood. The receptor was derived from a human donor in good health. The J gene is TRBJ2-7, the V gene TRBV27; D is perhaps TRBD1 (7 bases). The CDR3: CASSVTGDSSYEQYF. CDR3 sequence (DNA): TGTGCCAGCAGTGTAACAGGGGACTCCTCCTACGAGCAGTACTTC.